These 29 T cell receptor beta chains came from one sample sequenced in a study of blood T cell repertoires in COVID-19. The repertoire was sequenced with immunoSEQ multiplex PCR; TCRdb's copy has only in-frame clones and lacks some. The sample carries more than 85,000 clones, about nine tenths recorded once. Sample: peripheral blood. These TCRs come from a woman aged 45-60 years with COVID-19, enrolled during active disease.

The J gene is TRBJ1-2, the V gene TRBV7-2, with 7 bases that match TRBD1. The CDR3 consists of 14 residues. Germline CDR1 is SGHTA and CDR2 is FQGNSA. V gave up 5 bases and J gave up 8 bases; unmatched junction bases: 11. Here the CDR3 reads CASSLSDRVGGYTF. CDR3 nucleotides: TGTGCCAGCAGCCTCTCCGACAGGGTAGGAGGCTACACCTTC.

Here the CDR3 DNA reads TGTGCCAGTAGCTACCAGGGGGAGTTGACTGAAGCTTTCTTT. This encodes CASSYQGELTEAFF. The V gene is TRBV19, the J gene TRBJ1-1; 7 bases are a match to TRBD1. This CDR3 has 14 amino acids. Germline assignment: CDR1 LNHDA and CDR2 SQIVND (reference sequence). With 6 bases clipped from V and 5 bases from J, the junction kept 9 bases outside the gene matches. Using reference TRBV19 and TRBJ1-1 for the parts outside the CDR3, the full variable domain is DGGITQSPKYLFRKEGQNVTLSCEQNLNHDAMYWYRQDPGQGLRLIYYSQIVNDFQKGDIAEGYSVSREKKESFPLTVTSAQKNPTAFYLCASSYQGELTEAFFGQGTRLTVV.

This clone came up once. V is TRBV11-2 and J is TRBJ2-3; possible D gene TRBD2, 6 bases. V was cut by 5 bases and J by 0 bases, with 12 bases left in between. The CDR3 runs to 15 residues. CDR1 is SGHAT, CDR2 FQNNGV, per germline. In DNA, the CDR3 is TGTGCCAGCAGCGCGGGATTTACTAGCACAGATACGCAGTATTTT. This encodes CASSAGFTSTDTQYF.

This rearrangement joins TRBV5-1 to TRBJ2-5; D is possibly TRBD1 (6 bases). Trimming removed 4 bases from V and 0 bases from J, with 19 bases in between. Germline CDR1 is SGHRS and CDR2 is YFSETQ. CDR3 length: 17 amino acids. The CDR3 coding sequence is TGCGCCAGCAGCCTAGGATCGGGACACCGGTACCAAGAGACCCAGTACTTC. Protein: CASSLGSGHRYQETQYF.

The V gene is TRBV19, the J gene TRBJ2-1; 11 nucleotides line up with TRBD2. Germline V lookup: CDR1 LNHDA, CDR2 SQIVND (reference sequence). The CDR3 loop spans 15 amino acids. V dropped 5 bases and J dropped 4; count of bases not matched to a gene: 4. This CDR3 is CASSPSGGLYNEQFF. In nucleotides, the CDR3 is TGTGCCAGTAGTCCTAGCGGGGGGCTTTACAATGAGCAGTTCTTC. Full variable domain (rest looked up from reference TRBV19 and TRBJ2-1): DGGITQSPKYLFRKEGQNVTLSCEQNLNHDAMYWYRQDPGQGLRLIYYSQIVNDFQKGDIAEGYSVSREKKESFPLTVTSAQKNPTAFYLCASSPSGGLYNEQFFGPGTRLTVL.

This chain links TRBV2 with TRBJ1-5; 7 bases match TRBD1. This CDR3 has 15 amino acids. Germline V gene lookup returns CDR1 SNHLY and CDR2 FYNNEI. V lost 7 bases, J lost 3 bases, and 9 bases stayed unmatched. The CDR3 nucleotides read TGTGCCAGCAAAGAACCGACAGGGTCCAATCAGCCCCAGCATTTT. Translation gives CASKEPTGSNQPQHF.

In this sample, this clone turned up a few times. The gene calls are TRBV28 and TRBJ1-5; D remains unclear. This CDR3 has 16 amino acids. The V end was cut by 4 bases, the J end by 8 bases, with 21 bases between. Germline V gene lookup returns CDR1 MDHEN and CDR2 SYDVKM. In DNA form, the CDR3 reads TGTGCCAGCAGTTCTCGGGGAGGGAGTCGAATAAAGCCCCAGCATTTT. It codes for CASSSRGGSRIKPQHF.

The V call is TRBV7-2, the J call TRBJ1-5; D is uncertain. The germline V gene has CDR1 SGHTA and CDR2 FQGNSA. V was shortened by 4 bases and J by 0 bases, with 4 bases between the two germline ends. CDR3 size: 13 residues. The CDR3 region has the DNA TGTGCCAGCAGCTACTATAGCAATCAGCCCCAGCATTTT. Translated, it gives CASSYYSNQPQHF.

The chain links TRBV11-3 to TRBJ1-6; tentatively, D is TRBD1 (6 bases). The CDR3 length is 16 residues. The germline V gene encodes CDR1 SGHNT and CDR2 YENEEA. Trimming stripped 1 base from V and 7 bases from J, with 14 bases between. Written as DNA, the CDR3 is TGTGCCAGCAGCTTAGCAGGGGCTCACGGGAATTCACCCCTCCACTTT. Protein product: CASSLAGAHGNSPLHF.

This chain connects TRBV19 to TRBJ2-1; a weak D match, TRBD1 (5 bases). CDR1 is LNHDA and CDR2 is SQIVND in the germline V gene (reference sequence). Between the trimmed V and J ends, which lost 9 bases and 4 bases, there was a span of 10 bases. The CDR3 extends over 12 amino acids. The CDR3 here is CASMGRYNEQFF. The DNA of the CDR3 is TGTGCCAGCATGGGGCGGTACAATGAGCAGTTCTTC.

The CDR3 here is CASSLPGQGAGELFF. CDR3 bases: TGTGCCAGTAGTCTCCCGGGACAGGGGGCCGGGGAGCTGTTTTTT. This chain links TRBV19 with TRBJ2-2; 11 bases align to TRBD1. CDR1 is LNHDA and CDR2 is SQIVND in the germline V gene (reference sequence). J lost 6 bases, V lost 5 bases, and 5 bases had no gene match. The CDR3 sequence is 15 residues long.

The genes are TRBV3-1 (or the pseudogene TRBV3-2) and TRBJ2-1; TRBD1 matches 11 bases. V gave up 1 base and J gave up 9 bases; unmatched junction bases: 17. Germline V gene sequence: CDR1 LGHDT, CDR2 YNNKEL (reference sequence). This CDR3 region has 19 residues. CDR3 sequence: CASSQVKGQGVSQNVEQFF. Written as DNA, the CDR3 is TGTGCCAGCAGCCAAGTAAAGGGACAGGGGGTGTCCCAAAACGTTGAGCAGTTCTTC.

The CDR3 loop is CASSLTGGRNSPLHF. CDR3 DNA sequence: TGTGCCAGCAGCTTAACAGGGGGCCGAAATTCACCCCTCCACTTT. This sequence joins TRBV7-3 and TRBJ1-6, with 7 positions matching TRBD1. This CDR3 has 15 residues. The junction had 3 bases not matched to a gene; V was cut back by 0 bases and J by 7 bases. Germline CDR1 is SGHTA and CDR2 is FQGTGA.

This chain joins TRBV9 and TRBJ1-2; TRBD1 aligns across 8 bases. Germline CDR1 and CDR2: SGDLS and YYNGEE. V trimming: 0 bases; J trimming: 8 bases; junction bases outside the gene matches: 6. CDR3 size: 14 residues. For the CDR3, the DNA is TGTGCCAGCAGCGTAGCCCTAGGGACAGGAGGCTACACCTTC. Translating it yields CASSVALGTGGYTF.

The chain combines TRBV7-9 with TRBJ2-4; 8 nucleotides line up with TRBD1. Per the germline V gene, CDR1 is SEHNR and CDR2 is FQNEAQ (reference sequence). V shed 5 bases, J shed 5 bases, and the junction held 5 bases outside the gene matches. The CDR3 totals 14 residues. CDR3 protein: CASSPGQGQNIQYF. Here the CDR3 DNA reads TGTGCCAGCAGCCCTGGACAGGGACAAAACATTCAGTACTTC.

This chain uses TRBV20-1 with TRBJ1-5; TRBD1 matches 9 bases. J gave up 1 base and V 3 bases, and 19 bases lay outside the gene matches. Germline V gene sequence: CDR1 DFQATT, CDR2 SNEGSKA (reference sequence). CDR3 length: 20 amino acids. The CDR3 sequence is CSASSGIRQGDWRSNQPQHF. The CDR3 nucleotides are TGCAGTGCTAGTTCTGGGATAAGACAGGGGGACTGGAGAAGCAATCAGCCCCAGCATTTT.

The J gene is TRBJ2-7, the V gene TRBV9; D is possibly TRBD1 (6 bases). From germline, CDR1 is SGDLS and CDR2 YYNGEE. CDR3 length: 14 amino acids. Trimming pared 4 bases from V and 2 bases from J, leaving 13 bases between. The CDR3 sequence is CASSPAQGTYEQYF. DNA of the CDR3: TGTGCCAGCAGCCCCGCGCAGGGGACCTACGAGCAGTACTTC.

The chain combines TRBV19 with TRBJ1-5; D gene ambiguous. The germline CDR1 and CDR2 sequences are LNHDA and SQIVND (reference sequence). V shed 0 bases and J shed 2 bases, with 8 bases lying between them. The CDR3 totals 15 residues. In DNA form, the CDR3 reads TGTGCCAGTAGTATAGACAGGTCTGGCAATCAGCCCCAGCATTTT. It is translated as CASSIDRSGNQPQHF.

The chain employs TRBV4-1 and TRBJ2-1; TRBD1 agrees at 11 bases. This CDR3 contains 15 residues. Germline V gives CDR1 MGHRA, CDR2 YSYEKL. V was pared by 4 bases and J by 8 bases, with 7 bases of the junction left unmatched. CDR3 amino acids: CASSPPGQGAHEQFF. As DNA, the CDR3 is TGCGCCAGCAGCCCGCCCGGACAGGGGGCGCATGAGCAGTTCTTC.

This chain connects TRBV7-9 to TRBJ2-7; D gene ambiguous. Per the germline V gene, CDR1 is SEHNR and CDR2 is FQNEAQ (reference sequence). The CDR3 runs to 13 residues. Trimming removed 2 bases from V and 3 bases from J, with 8 bases in between. CDR3 sequence: CASSLLYSYEQYF. The CDR3 DNA follows: TGTGCCAGCAGCTTATTATACAGCTACGAGCAGTACTTC.

This rearrangement joins TRBV6-6 to TRBJ1-5; 12 bases are a match to TRBD1. Per germline, CDR1 MNHNY and CDR2 SVGAGI (reference sequence). This CDR3 region has 16 residues. J was trimmed by 4 bases and V by 4 bases; bases with no gene match: 5. The CDR3 DNA follows: TGTGCCAGCAGTTTGGGACAGGGGGCCTCAAATCAGCCCCAGCATTTT. It is translated as CASSLGQGASNQPQHF.

This sequence joins TRBV19 and TRBJ2-5, with D perhaps matching TRBD1 (6 bases). Per germline, CDR1 LNHDA and CDR2 SQIVND (reference sequence). V lost 3 bases and J lost 4, with 9 bases in between. The CDR3 is 13 amino acids. In nucleotides, the CDR3 is TGTGCCAGTAGTATCACCAGGGGAGAGACCCAGTACTTC. As protein: CASSITRGETQYF.

This chain connects TRBV6-5 to TRBJ1-2, with D unresolved. CDR1 MNHEY and CDR2 SVGAGI come from the germline V gene. V lost 5 bases to trimming and J lost 8 bases, with 15 bases between them. The CDR3 runs to 13 residues. CDR3 residues: CASSLLEGGGYTF. For the CDR3, the DNA is TGTGCCAGCAGTCTCCTTGAGGGTGGAGGCTACACCTTC.

The V gene is TRBV5-8, the J gene TRBJ1-5, with D perhaps matching TRBD1 (6 bases). Trimming pared 5 bases from V and 7 bases from J, leaving 22 bases between. The CDR3 has 16 amino acids. The germline CDR1 and CDR2 sequences are SGHTS and YDEGEE. The CDR3 region has the DNA TGTGCCAGCAGTCGCGGCCGGGACACCGGACGGCAGCCCCAGCATTTT. Translating gives CASSRGRDTGRQPQHF.

The gene calls are TRBV5-1 and TRBJ2-2; possible D gene TRBD2, 6 bases. Trimming took off 4 bases at V and 7 bases at J, with 17 bases between the two ends. The CDR3 runs to 15 residues. From germline, CDR1 is SGHRS and CDR2 YFSETQ. CDR3 DNA: TGCGCCAGCAGCCCAAGGACGGGGGACGGCGGGGAGCTGTTTTTT. Protein product: CASSPRTGDGGELFF.

V is TRBV19 and J is TRBJ1-6; 7 bases line up with TRBD1. Germline CDR1 is LNHDA and CDR2 is SQIVND (reference sequence). The V segment lost 6 bases and the J segment 6 bases; nucleotides outside the gene matches: 5. The CDR3 has 14 residues. The CDR3 DNA reads as TGTGCCAGTAGCTTAAACAGGGGTAATTCACCCCTCCACTTT. Encoded protein: CASSLNRGNSPLHF.

The rearrangement joins TRBV19 to TRBJ1-3, with D unresolved. Germline CDR1 and CDR2: LNHDA and SQIVND (reference sequence). CDR3 size: 11 residues. Trimming shortened V by 6 bases and J by 4 bases, and 4 bases separated the two germline ends. CDR3 DNA: TGTGCCAGTAGACTCGGAAACACCATATATTTT. Encoded protein: CASRLGNTIYF.

This chain links TRBV28 with TRBJ2-7; the D gene is possibly TRBD2 (6 bases). CDR1 and CDR2 (germline): MDHEN, SYDVKM. CDR3 size: 15 residues. The V and J ends lost 6 bases and 3 bases respectively, with 18 bases between them. CDR3 DNA sequence: TGTGCCAGCAGCCTTTTCTCACGGGGAGGCTACGAGCAGTACGTC. This encodes CASSLFSRGGYEQYV.

This chain joins TRBV20-1 and TRBJ1-4; 10 bases match TRBD1. V trimming: 3 bases; J trimming: 7 bases; junction bases outside the gene matches: 8. The CDR3 has 15 amino acids. Germline CDR1 reads DFQATT; CDR2 reads SNEGSKA (reference sequence). For the CDR3, the DNA is TGCAGTGCTAGTCCCCGGGACAGGGGTGCTGAAAAACTGTTTTTT. This sequence encodes CSASPRDRGAEKLFF.